Here is one TCR beta chain with its context. What it recognizes is unknown. This CDR3 comprises 15 residues. Germline assignment: CDR1 LNHDA and CDR2 SQIVND (reference sequence). Trimming took 6 bases from V and 0 from J; bases not matched to a gene: 3. The assay was immunoSEQ multiplex PCR, and TCRdb's table has in-frame clones only and misses some. The sample records more than 85,000 clones, about 88% being singletons. This record belongs to a study of T cell responses to AZD1222 COVID-19 vaccine. Findings and caveats of the study: Spike was spanned by vaccine-associated CD4 TCRs, which were dominant at 160-218 and 743-854. A mostly white British donor set with more females was recruited, and clonal diversity was possibly underestimated.

This chain joins TRBV19 and TRBJ2-2; TRBD1 matches 8 bases. The starting material was peripheral blood, obtained on day 0 of AZD1222 vaccination. This sequence originates from an adult in good health. The CDR3 nucleotides read TGTGCCAGTAGAACGGACAGGGCGAACACCGGGGAGCTGTTTTTT. Amino acid sequence: CASRTDRANTGELFF.